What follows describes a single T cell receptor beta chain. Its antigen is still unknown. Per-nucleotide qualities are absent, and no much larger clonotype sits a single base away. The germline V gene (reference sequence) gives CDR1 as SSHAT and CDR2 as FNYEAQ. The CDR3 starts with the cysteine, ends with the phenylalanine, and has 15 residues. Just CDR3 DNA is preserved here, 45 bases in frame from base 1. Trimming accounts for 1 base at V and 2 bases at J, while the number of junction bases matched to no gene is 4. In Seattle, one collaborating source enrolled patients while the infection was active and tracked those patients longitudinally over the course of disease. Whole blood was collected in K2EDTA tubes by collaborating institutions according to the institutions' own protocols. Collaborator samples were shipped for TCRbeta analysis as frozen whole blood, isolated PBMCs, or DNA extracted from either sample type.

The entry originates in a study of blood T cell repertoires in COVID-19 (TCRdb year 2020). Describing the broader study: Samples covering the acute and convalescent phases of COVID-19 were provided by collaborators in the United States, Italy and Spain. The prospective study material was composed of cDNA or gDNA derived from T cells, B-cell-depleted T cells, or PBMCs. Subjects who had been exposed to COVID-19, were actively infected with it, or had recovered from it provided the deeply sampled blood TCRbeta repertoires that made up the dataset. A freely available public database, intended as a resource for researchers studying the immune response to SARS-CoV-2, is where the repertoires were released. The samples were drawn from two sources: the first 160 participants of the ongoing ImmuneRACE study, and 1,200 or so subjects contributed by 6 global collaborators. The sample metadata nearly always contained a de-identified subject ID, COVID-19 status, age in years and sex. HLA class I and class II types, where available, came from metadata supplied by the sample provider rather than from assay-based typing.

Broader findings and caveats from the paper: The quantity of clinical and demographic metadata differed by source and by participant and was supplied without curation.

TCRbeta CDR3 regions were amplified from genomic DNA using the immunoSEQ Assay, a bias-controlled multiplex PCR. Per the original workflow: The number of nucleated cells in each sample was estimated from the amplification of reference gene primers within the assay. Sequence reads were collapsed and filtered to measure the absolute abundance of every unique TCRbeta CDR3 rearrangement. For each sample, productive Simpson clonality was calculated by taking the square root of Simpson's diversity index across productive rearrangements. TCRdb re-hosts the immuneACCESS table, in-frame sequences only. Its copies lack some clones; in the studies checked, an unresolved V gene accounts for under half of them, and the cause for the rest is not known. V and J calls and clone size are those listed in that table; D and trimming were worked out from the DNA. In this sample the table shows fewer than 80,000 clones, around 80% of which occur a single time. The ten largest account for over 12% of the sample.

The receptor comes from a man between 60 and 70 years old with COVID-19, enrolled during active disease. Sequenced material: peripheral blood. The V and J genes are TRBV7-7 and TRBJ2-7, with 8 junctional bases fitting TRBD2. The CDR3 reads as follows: CASSLDNSGAYEQYF. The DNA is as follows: TGTGCCAGCAGCTTAGATAATAGCGGGGCCTACGAGCAGTACTTC.